This passage covers 18 T cell receptor beta chains from one sample sequenced in a study of T cells in localized non-small cell lung cancer (dated by TCRdb to 2018 to 2020). The method behind the library was the immunoSEQ multiplex PCR assay. This is the immuneACCESS table as TCRdb keeps it, with only in-frame sequences that have V and J called. A part of the clones is gone; compared with another copy, unresolved V genes explain less than half, and the rest is unexplained. The sample profile shows tens of thousands of clones; roughly 89% of them were found once. Clones ranked in the top ten supply over 15% of the sample. The starting material was peripheral blood, obtained before any cancer treatment. All receptors derive from a male donor older than 55 with stage III squamous cell lung carcinoma.

This chain links TRBV30 with TRBJ1-4; D possibly corresponds to TRBD1 (5 bases). The ends were cut back, 0 bases at V and 2 bases at J, with 10 bases in the middle. Germline-derived CDR1 and CDR2 are GTSNPN and SVGIG (reference sequence). The CDR3 spans 15 residues. The CDR3 sequence: CAWSVRRGTNEKLFF. CDR3 bases: TGTGCCTGGAGTGTACGGAGGGGCACTAATGAAAAACTGTTTTTT.

The genes are TRBV2 and TRBJ1-4; no clear D gene. Trimming pared 1 base from V and 4 bases from J, leaving 10 bases between. The CDR3 length is 15 residues. The germline V gene has CDR1 SNHLY and CDR2 FYNNEI. The CDR3 region is CASSEVGILNEKLFF. The CDR3 DNA follows: TGTGCCAGCAGTGAAGTCGGTATCCTTAATGAAAAACTGTTTTTT.

V and J are TRBV4-3 and TRBJ2-7; perhaps TRBD1 as D (6 bases). The CDR3 is made up of 14 amino acids. Germline assignment: CDR1 LGHNA and CDR2 YSLEER. The ends were cut back, 8 bases at V and 4 bases at J, with 18 bases in the middle. CDR3 nucleotide sequence: TGCGCCAGCGCGACAGAGACAGGAAATTACGAGCAGTACTTC. It is translated as CASATETGNYEQYF.

The CDR3 reads CASSWGDFSYEQYF. The CDR3 region has the DNA TGTGCCAGCAGTTGGGGGGACTTCTCCTACGAGCAGTACTTC. This chain uses TRBV6-6 with TRBJ2-7, with D tentatively TRBD2 (6 bases). Germline-derived CDR1 and CDR2 are MNHNY and SVGAGI (reference sequence). The CDR3 contains 14 residues. With 4 bases removed from V and 0 bases from J, the gap between germline ends came to 10 bases.

J is TRBJ2-3 and V is TRBV2; 8 bases align to TRBD2. Germline CDR1 SNHLY, CDR2 FYNNEI. This CDR3 comprises 14 residues. V was pared by 7 bases and J by 0 bases, with 3 bases of the junction left unmatched. The chain's CDR3 is CASTKRGSTDTQYF. The DNA of the CDR3 is TGTGCCAGCACAAAGCGGGGGAGCACAGATACGCAGTATTTT.

V gene TRBV10-3 combines with J gene TRBJ1-4, with D uncertain. Trimming pared 7 bases from V and 3 bases from J, leaving 12 bases between. Germline CDR1 is ENHRY and CDR2 is SYGVKD. This CDR3 comprises 14 residues. CDR3 region: CAIIPVEANEKLFF. The CDR3 DNA sequence: TGTGCCATCATTCCCGTGGAGGCTAATGAAAAACTGTTTTTT.

In DNA, the CDR3 is TGTGCCAGCAGAGTCGGGTCAGACCAGCCCCAGCATTTT. Residues: CASRVGSDQPQHF. V and J are TRBV2 and TRBJ1-5; D is undetermined. CDR1 SNHLY and CDR2 FYNNEI come from the germline V gene. Trimming cost V 6 bases and J 7 bases, with 13 bases left between them. The CDR3 sequence is 13 residues long.

This rearrangement joins TRBV18 to TRBJ2-5; D is ambiguous. The CDR3 is 10 residues long. V was shortened by 5 bases and J by 3 bases, with 1 base between the two germline ends. Germline V gene sequence: CDR1 KGHSH, CDR2 LQKENI. In DNA, the CDR3 is TGTGCCAGCTCAAAAGAGACCCAGTACTTC. Protein sequence: CASSKETQYF.

This clone is classed as medium-sized. The chain employs TRBV6-5 and TRBJ1-6; no definite D call. Trimming took 8 bases from V and 9 from J, leaving 11 bases between them. The CDR3 covers 12 residues. Germline CDR1 and CDR2: MNHEY and SVGAGI. CDR3 in DNA: TGTGCCAGCGGCCTAGGCGGTTCACCCCTCCACTTT. Protein product: CASGLGGSPLHF.

This chain joins TRBV18 and TRBJ2-5, with 7 bases fitting TRBD1. V gave up 3 bases and J gave up 2 bases; unmatched junction bases: 3. CDR1 is KGHSH, CDR2 LQKENI, per germline. This CDR3 has 14 residues. Here the CDR3 reads CASSPKTGQETQYF. CDR3 coding DNA: TGTGCCAGCTCACCCAAGACAGGGCAAGAGACCCAGTACTTC.

The chain carries TRBV21-1 and TRBJ1-5; TRBD1 is the table's D call, not checked against the DNA. TRBV21-1 is given as a pseudogene. The CDR3 has 16 amino acids. The CDR3 DNA sequence: TGTGCCAGCAGCACTGCGACCGGACAGGGCAATCAGCCCCAGCATTTT. This codes for CASSTATGQGNQPQHF.

V is TRBV29-1 and J is TRBJ2-3, with 9 bases aligning to TRBD1. Germline CDR1 is SQVTM and CDR2 is ANQGSEA. V lost 6 bases, J lost 4 bases, and 11 bases stayed unmatched. The CDR3 has 15 residues. In nucleotides, the CDR3 is TGCAGCGTCGCGCGGGGACAGGGTAGGGCAGATACGCAGTATTTT. This gives the protein CSVARGQGRADTQYF.

V gene TRBV7-3 combines with J gene TRBJ2-2; D unclear. Germline V CDR1 and CDR2: SGHTA, FQGTGA. V was clipped by 0 bases and J by 6 bases, with 2 bases between them. There are 12 residues in the CDR3. CDR3 in DNA: TGTGCCAGCAGCTTAACGGCCGGGGAGCTGTTTTTT. This codes for CASSLTAGELFF.

The rearrangement links TRBV27 to TRBJ2-5; 11 bases map to TRBD2. The CDR3 totals 16 residues. J gave up 2 bases and V 5 bases, and 7 bases lay outside the gene matches. From germline, CDR1 is MNHEY and CDR2 SMNVEV (reference sequence). CDR3 bases: TGTGCCAGCAGTACGAGACTAGCGGGGTCGCAAGAGACCCAGTACTTC. Amino acid sequence: CASSTRLAGSQETQYF.

The table lists this clone with a count of one. The chain links TRBV30 to TRBJ2-5; TRBD2 agrees at 7 bases. Unmatched junction bases numbered 7, after V lost 4 bases and J lost 2 bases. The CDR3 consists of 14 residues. Germline CDR1 is GTSNPN and CDR2 is SVGIG (reference sequence). The CDR3 loop is CAWKRGGSQETQYF. CDR3 DNA: TGTGCCTGGAAGCGGGGAGGGTCTCAAGAGACCCAGTACTTC.

This chain connects TRBV18 to TRBJ1-3; 7 bases are shared with TRBD1. The CDR3 contains 16 residues. Unmatched junction bases numbered 4, after V lost 2 bases and J lost 0 bases. Germline V CDR1 and CDR2: KGHSH, LQKENI. The CDR3 coding sequence is TGTGCCAGCTCACCAGTGGACAGGAGCTCTGGAAACACCATATATTTT. Translated, it gives CASSPVDRSSGNTIYF.

This chain links TRBV20-1 with TRBJ2-5; D is undetermined. The germline V gene has CDR1 DFQATT and CDR2 SNEGSKA (reference sequence). Trimming left V 5 bases short and J 7 bases short, with 8 bases between. The CDR3 runs to 10 residues. The CDR3 sequence is CSAWLGTQYF. CDR3 DNA sequence: TGCAGTGCTTGGCTGGGGACCCAGTACTTC.

This sequence joins TRBV5-1 and TRBJ2-7, with a possible D match to TRBD2 (6 bases). This CDR3 is built from 13 residues. V dropped 5 bases and J dropped 6 bases, with 15 bases sitting between them. The germline V gene has CDR1 SGHRS and CDR2 YFSETQ. The CDR3 region has the DNA TGCGCCAGCAGGTTATCTCAAGCGGGCGAGCAGTACTTC. Protein product: CASRLSQAGEQYF.